The T cell receptor (beta chain) described here comes from a study of Graves' ophthalmopathy and Graves' hyperthyroidism. V lost 1 base, J lost 3 bases, and 8 bases lay in between. The length of the CDR3 is 15 residues. The germline gives CDR1 SGHKS, CDR2 YYEKEE (reference sequence). This clonotype was counted ten times or more. What it recognizes is unknown. Points from the study as a whole: Ophthalmopathy could be told apart from stable hyperthyroidism by a 13-signature model (roughly 90% sensitivity, roughly 81% specificity).

TCR beta CDR3 regions were amplified from RNA transcripts. RT-PCR with HTBI primers came first, then second-round multiplex PCR. TCRdb reprocessed the multiplex PCR reads via MiXCR and lists one record per CDR3 protein. The sample records some 750,000 distinct CDR3 sequences, approximately 40% being singletons. PBMCs were obtained from about 9.4 ml of fresh peripheral blood. Sequencing used peripheral blood. The clonotype originates from an adult man with Graves' ophthalmopathy. This chain joins TRBV5-5 and TRBJ2-6; D is perhaps TRBD2 (6 bases). The CDR3 here is CASSLKGGGANVLTF. The CDR3 DNA sequence: TGTGCCAGCAGCTTGAAGGGAGGTGGGGCCAACGTCCTGACTTTC.